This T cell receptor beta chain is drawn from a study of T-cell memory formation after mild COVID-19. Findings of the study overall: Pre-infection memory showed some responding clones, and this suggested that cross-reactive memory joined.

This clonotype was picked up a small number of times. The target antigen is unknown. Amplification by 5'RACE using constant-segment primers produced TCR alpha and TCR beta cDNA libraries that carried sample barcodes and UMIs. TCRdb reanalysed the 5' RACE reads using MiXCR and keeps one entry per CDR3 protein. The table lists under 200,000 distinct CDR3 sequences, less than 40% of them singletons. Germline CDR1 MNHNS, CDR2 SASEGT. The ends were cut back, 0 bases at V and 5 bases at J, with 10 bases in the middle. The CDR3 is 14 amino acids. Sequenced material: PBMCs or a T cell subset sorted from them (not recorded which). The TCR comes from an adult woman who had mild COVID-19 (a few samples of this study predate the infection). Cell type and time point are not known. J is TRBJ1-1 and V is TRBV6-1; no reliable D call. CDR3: CASSEAGARTEAFF. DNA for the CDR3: TGTGCCAGCAGTGAAGCCGGAGCTCGGACTGAAGCTTTCTTT.